Here is one T cell receptor beta chain with its context. Its antigen is not known. This same CDR3 is encoded by further DNA sequences in the sample. Germline V gives CDR1 SGHKS, CDR2 YYEKEE (reference sequence). Trimming stripped 0 bases from V and 3 bases from J, with 10 bases between. The CDR3 runs 14 residues. This specimen belongs to a study of cytomegalovirus exposure and HLA in healthy donors. Whole-study results and caveats: Common viral pathogens seemed to be connected with several of the most significant clusters, according to a later analysis. The study carried out a later analysis of TCR beta sequences. It associated 15,000 to 20,000 of them with specific HLA alleles at a false discovery rate of 0.05. For TCR beta chains, V- and J-gene trimming was later linked to a missense DCLRE1C variant. An analysis was carried out later, and it reportedly showed fewer N-insertions in an Asian-associated ancestry cluster than the approximately 710-donor mean.

This PCR relied on a set of 60 Vbeta primers and 13 Jbeta primers. TCRdb's copy holds only in-frame clones and misses some; the assay was immunoSEQ multiplex PCR. The sample consists of 50,000 to 65,000 clones, under 90% of them appearing once. The TCR comes from a woman between 18 and 29 years old in good health and CMV-seronegative. The sequencing sample was made of PBMCs. The V and J genes are TRBV5-5 and TRBJ2-7; TRBD2 is a possible D gene (6 bases). The CDR3 reads CASSLAPGDYEQYF. CDR3 in DNA: TGTGCCAGCAGCTTGGCTCCGGGAGACTACGAGCAGTACTTC.